This T cell receptor (beta chain) was observed in a study of blood T cells in healthy people across ages. Background on the study: The template switching approach captured approximately one barcoded beta molecule for every two T cells.

Per germline, CDR1 KGHDR and CDR2 SFDVKD. CDR3 length equals 14 residues. With 3 bases clipped from V and 6 bases from J, the junction kept 3 bases outside the gene matches. Isolated PBMCs totaled at least 7 million in each sample. Sample-barcoded 5' priming and a J-beta primer mix drove a second PCR of roughly 7 to 11 cycles. With 12 random nucleotides, a template-switch adaptor tagged each individual cDNA molecule. TCRdb used MiXCR to reprocess the 5' RACE reads, holding one entry per CDR3 protein. The sample records 550,000 to 600,000 distinct CDR3 sequences, around half being singletons. This TCR came from a man at least 80 years old in good health. Sequencing input: blood. The chain carries TRBV24-1 and TRBJ2-1; the match to TRBD2 covers 8 bases. CDR3 in DNA: TGTGCCACCAGTGATAGGAGCGGGGGCAATGAGCAGTTCTTC. This gives the protein CATSDRSGGNEQFF.